This T cell receptor beta chain stems from a study of blood T cell repertoires in COVID-19. Overall study context: The study drew acute and convalescent COVID-19 samples from the United States, Italy and Spain.

The germline gives CDR1 KGHSH, CDR2 LQKENI. V was clipped by 0 bases and J by 5 bases, with 10 bases between them. The CDR3 sequence is 14 residues long. This clone occurred once. The table came from immunoSEQ multiplex PCR; TCRdb's copy has only in-frame clones and leaves some out. Of 150,000 to 200,000 clones in the sample, more than 75% are singletons; the top ten hold approximately 4.4%. The clonotype comes from a human donor in a cohort sampled during active COVID-19. Source material: peripheral blood. The chain links TRBV18 to TRBJ1-1; D is undetermined. The CDR3, as DNA: TGTGCCAGCTCACCACCTCCCATCGGGACTGAAGCTTTCTTT. This codes for CASSPPPIGTEAFF.